This T cell receptor (beta chain) originates from a study of metastatic and nonmetastatic thyroid tumors. Study findings and constraints: Benign nodules were reported to have significantly lower TCR beta diversity than malignant thyroid tumors, in blood and tumor.

In the original analysis: A papillary thyroid cancer distant-metastasis classifier was built from CDR3 differences across clinicopathological groups. With MiXCR, TCRdb reprocessed the PCR reads. In this record, the V and J calls reflect TCRdb's handling and not the investigators' own analysis. The sample records some 28,000 clones, 20% being singletons. V was pared by 5 bases and J by 4 bases, with 16 bases between. The germline gives CDR1 WNHNN, CDR2 SYGVQD (reference sequence). The CDR3 is 15 residues long. To note about this clone: Antigen: not known.

Thyroid surgery took place with no prior treatment in any patient. Sequencing input: blood. The sequence was collected from a female donor with papillary thyroid cancer or a benign thyroid nodule (not recorded which). Some clones in this sample may be carry-over from other donors' samples. The chain has TRBV10-1 and TRBJ2-3; TRBD1 is a possible D gene (6 bases). CDR3 nucleotides: TGCGCCAGCAGTACGGGACAATCCGATGCAGATACGCAGTATTTT. It yields the protein CASSTGQSDADTQYF.